The source of this T cell receptor (beta chain) is a study of vaccination and CD4 T cells after COVID-19. For the study at large: There were six male and four female convalescents, and two of them were Hispanic. In culture, cells were exposed to overlapping spike peptides from SARS-CoV-2, HCoV-NL63, HCoV-OC43 and HCoV-229E.

Cultured CD4+ T cell DNA was sequenced using the Oncomine TCR Beta short-read assay. Genomic DNA was taken out of cultured CD4+ T cells by extraction. TCRdb reprocessed the PCR reads with MiXCR, giving one entry per CDR3 protein. The sample yields some 15,000 distinct CDR3 sequences, 73% seen once. To note about this clonotype: Antigen: not known.

Treatment in this sample: roughly 11-day PBMC culture with coronavirus spike peptide pools or control peptides (ViraFEST assay). Trimming cost V 4 bases and J 0 bases; bases outside gene matches: 6. Per germline, CDR1 MNHNS and CDR2 SASEGT. CDR3 length equals 16 residues. Sequences were obtained from CD4+ T cells from blood, cultured in vitro. The sequence was obtained from a human donor who had recovered from COVID-19. The rearrangement links TRBV6-1 to TRBJ2-4; 7 bases are a match to TRBD2. CDR3 nucleotide sequence: TGTGCCAGCAGTGGGCTAGCGGAGCTAGCCAAAAACATTCAGTACTTC. This codes for CASSGLAELAKNIQYF.